This T cell receptor beta chain derives from a study of shared clonotypes between healthy human individuals. Trimming took 4 bases from V and 0 from J, leaving 9 bases between them. The CDR3 covers 14 residues. The germline CDR1 and CDR2 sequences are SEHNR and FQNEAQ (reference sequence). Using immunoSEQ multiplex PCR, the repertoire was profiled, and TCRdb retains in-frame clones only, with some absent. The data hold over a million clones, with roughly 97% observed a single time. This sequence was found in a man aged 25 to 40 in good health. What was sequenced was naive CD4+ T cells sorted from blood. This sample's subset: CD45RA+ positively selected. The chain combines TRBV7-9 with TRBJ1-1; D possibly corresponds to TRBD1 (5 bases). The CDR3: CASSSGTVNTEAFF. Here the CDR3 DNA reads TGTGCCAGCAGCTCCGGGACGGTGAACACTGAAGCTTTCTTT.